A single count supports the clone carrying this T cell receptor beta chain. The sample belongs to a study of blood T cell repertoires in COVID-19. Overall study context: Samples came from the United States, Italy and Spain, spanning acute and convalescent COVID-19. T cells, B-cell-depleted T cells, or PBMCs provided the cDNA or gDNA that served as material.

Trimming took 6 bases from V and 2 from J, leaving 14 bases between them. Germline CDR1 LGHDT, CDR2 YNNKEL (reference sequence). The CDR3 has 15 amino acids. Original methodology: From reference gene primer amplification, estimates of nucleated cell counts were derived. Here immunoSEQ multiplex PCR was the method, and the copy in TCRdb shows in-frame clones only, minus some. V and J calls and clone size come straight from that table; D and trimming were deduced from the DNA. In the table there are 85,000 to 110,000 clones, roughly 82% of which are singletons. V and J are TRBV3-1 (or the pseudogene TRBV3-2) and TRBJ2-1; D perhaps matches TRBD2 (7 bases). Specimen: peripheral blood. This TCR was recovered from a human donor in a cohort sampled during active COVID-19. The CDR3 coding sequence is TGTGCCAGCAGAGAACGGGGGGCGGCCTACAATGAGCAGTTCTTC. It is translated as CASRERGAAYNEQFF.